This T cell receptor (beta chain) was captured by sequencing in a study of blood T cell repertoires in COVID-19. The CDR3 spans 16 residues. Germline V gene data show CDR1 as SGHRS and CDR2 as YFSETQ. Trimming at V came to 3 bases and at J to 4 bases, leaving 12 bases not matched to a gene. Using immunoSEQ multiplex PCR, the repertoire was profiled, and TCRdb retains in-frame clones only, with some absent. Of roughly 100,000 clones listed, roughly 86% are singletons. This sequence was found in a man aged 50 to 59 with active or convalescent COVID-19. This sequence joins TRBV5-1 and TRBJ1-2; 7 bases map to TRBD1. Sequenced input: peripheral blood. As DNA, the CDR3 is TGCGCCAGCAGCTCGACCTGGACAGGCTCTGGCTATGGCTACACCTTC. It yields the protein CASSSTWTGSGYGYTF.